Reported below is one TCR beta chain. Its target is unknown. The sample belongs to a study of OX40 agonist ivuxolimab in advanced cancers. Study background: It was ivuxolimab, an agonistic anti-OX40 (CD134) antibody, that patients were treated with. From 23 to 79 years was the age range, with a mean of approximately 58 years, and around 84% were male.

The CDR3 length is 15 residues. V was clipped by 5 bases and J by 5 bases, with 18 bases between them. Germline V CDR1 and CDR2: MNHNY, SVGAGI (reference sequence). The method was immunoSEQ multiplex PCR; TCRdb's version includes in-frame clones alone and lacks a portion of them. The table shows tens of thousands of clones, with more than 70% occurring only once. Study results and limitations: Normalized T-cell clonal expansion was also low in some nonresponders. On average, CD8+ T cells had more expanded clones than CD4+.

Specimen: CD4+ or CD8+ T cells sorted from blood, collected in a trial of the OX40 agonist ivuxolimab. This receptor was taken from an adult with an advanced solid tumor such as melanoma, head and neck, liver or kidney cancer. The J gene is TRBJ1-2, the V gene TRBV6-6; D is unresolved. The CDR3 DNA is TGTGCCAGCAGTCAAAACCCCGGAATGGGGTATGGCTACACCTTC. The encoded protein is CASSQNPGMGYGYTF.